This T cell receptor beta chain was found in a study of OX40 agonist ivuxolimab in advanced cancers. The CDR3 contains 11 residues. In germline, CDR1 is MNHNS, CDR2 SASEGT. V was trimmed by 5 bases and J by 12 bases, leaving 13 bases between them. Blood draws occurred at baseline, cycle 4 day 1, and cycle 7 day 1. A remark on this clone: Its antigen is unidentified.

Sequencing was performed with immunoSEQ multiplex PCR; in TCRdb, only in-frame clones are kept and a portion is missing. The sample comprises tens of thousands of clones, 80% to 90% of which are singletons, and 0.19% rests with the top ten. General observations from the study: The study observed clonal expansion of CD4+ and CD8+ blood T cells by week 6 at 0.1 to 3.0 mg/kg.

The material sequenced was CD4+ or CD8+ T cells sorted from blood, taken in a trial of the OX40 agonist ivuxolimab. The chain combines TRBV6-1 with TRBJ2-5; D possibly matches TRBD1 or TRBD2 (5 bases each). The origin of this receptor is an adult with an advanced solid tumor such as melanoma, head and neck, liver or kidney cancer. The CDR3 DNA reads as TGTGCCAGCAGTCACCGGGACGAGGAGTACTTC. This gives the protein CASSHRDEEYF.